These 24 T cell receptor beta chains were sequenced from one sample in a study of OX40 agonist ivuxolimab in advanced cancers. Produced via immunoSEQ multiplex PCR; TCRdb's table is partial and in-frame only. The top ten clones hold more than 30% of a sample with roughly 35,000 clones, about 90% of them seen once. Source: CD4+ or CD8+ T cells sorted from blood, taken in a trial of the OX40 agonist ivuxolimab. These receptors all come from an adult with an advanced solid tumor such as melanoma, head and neck, liver or kidney cancer.

The chain links TRBV2 to TRBJ1-6; D gene unclear. This CDR3 is 11 amino acids long. Germline CDR1 and CDR2: SNHLY and FYNNEI. V lost 6 bases and J 7 bases, leaving 4 bases between the germline ends. The CDR3 spells CASRGNSPLHF. The CDR3 coding sequence is TGTGCCAGCAGGGGGAATTCACCCCTCCACTTT.

The count of this clone is one. This rearrangement joins TRBV29-1 to TRBJ2-7, with D hard to call. The CDR3 has 15 amino acids. With 0 bases removed from V and 1 base from J, the gap between germline ends came to 13 bases. Germline V gene sequence: CDR1 SQVTM, CDR2 ANQGSEA. The CDR3 sequence is CSVEDRSRSSYEQYF. In nucleotides, the CDR3 is TGCAGCGTTGAAGATAGGAGCAGGAGTTCCTACGAGCAGTACTTC.

The V gene is TRBV28, the J gene TRBJ2-4; D not certain. CDR1 is MDHEN, CDR2 SYDVKM, per germline. The V gene lost 6 bases and the J gene lost 0 bases, with 12 bases spanning the gap. The CDR3 consists of 15 residues. CDR3 residues: CASSPWVIAKNIQYF. The CDR3 DNA follows: TGTGCCAGCAGCCCCTGGGTTATAGCCAAAAACATTCAGTACTTC.

The chain employs TRBV11-2 and TRBJ2-1; D unresolved. Trimming took 0 bases from V and 4 from J, leaving 7 bases between them. Germline CDR1 SGHAT, CDR2 FQNNGV. This CDR3 comprises 14 residues. CDR3 coding DNA: TGTGCCAGCAGCTTAGAAACTCTGTACAATGAGCAGTTCTTC. As protein: CASSLETLYNEQFF. The full variable domain, rest sourced from reference TRBV11-2 and TRBJ2-1, is EAGVAQSPRYKIIEKRQSVAFWCNPISGHATLYWYQQILGQGPKLLIQFQNNGVVDDSQLPKDRFSAERLKGVDSTLKIQPAKLEDSAVYLCASSLETLYNEQFFGPGTRLTVL.

As DNA, the CDR3 is TGTGCCATCAGTAATCCGGGACAGCTATCCTACGAGCAGTACTTC. Translation: CAISNPGQLSYEQYF. The gene calls are TRBV10-3 and TRBJ2-7, with 7 bases aligning to TRBD1. This CDR3 has 15 residues. V shed 5 bases, J shed 1 base, and the junction held 8 bases outside the gene matches. CDR1 and CDR2 (germline): ENHRY, SYGVKD.

V gene TRBV2 combines with J gene TRBJ1-6; D is uncertain. CDR1 and CDR2 from the germline V gene are SNHLY and FYNNEI. The CDR3 is made up of 11 amino acids. Trimming took off 2 bases at V and 13 bases at J, with 6 bases between the two ends. This CDR3 reads CASSEHTPLHF. The CDR3 DNA sequence: TGTGCCAGCAGTGAACACACCCCCCTCCACTTT.

The chain links TRBV4-1 to TRBJ2-3; 9 positions agree with TRBD1. Per germline, CDR1 MGHRA and CDR2 YSYEKL. V was clipped by 2 bases and J by 2 bases; unmatched bases: 8. The CDR3 totals 17 residues. CDR3: CASSQYGDRATTDTQYF. The DNA of the CDR3 is TGCGCCAGCAGCCAATACGGGGACAGGGCTACCACAGATACGCAGTATTTT.

The V call is TRBV5-6, the J call TRBJ1-3; D remains unclear. V lost 2 bases to trimming and J lost 0 bases, with 9 bases between them. The CDR3 extends over 15 amino acids. Germline V gene data show CDR1 as SGHDT and CDR2 as YYEEEE. This CDR3 is CASSFGSSSGNTIYF. CDR3 in DNA: TGTGCCAGCAGCTTTGGATCCAGCTCTGGAAACACCATATATTTT.

The rearrangement links TRBV28 to TRBJ1-2; TRBD1 matches 9 bases. V dropped 6 bases and J dropped 4; count of bases not matched to a gene: 6. Per germline, CDR1 MDHEN and CDR2 SYDVKM. The CDR3 sequence is 14 residues long. The DNA for the CDR3 is TGTGCCAGCAGAACCGGGACAGGGACCTATGGCTACACCTTC. This gives the protein CASRTGTGTYGYTF.

This clone appeared once. The CDR3 region is CASSRGGWFTEAFF. The CDR3 coding sequence is TGTGCCAGCAGCCGGGGAGGGTGGTTTACTGAAGCTTTCTTT. The chain recombines TRBV5-6 with TRBJ1-1; the D is unclear. Trimming took off 4 bases at V and 5 bases at J, with 15 bases between the two ends. The germline V gene has CDR1 SGHDT and CDR2 YYEEEE. The CDR3 runs 14 residues.

The chain links TRBV7-2 to TRBJ1-5; D unclear. Per the germline V gene, CDR1 is SGHTA and CDR2 is FQGNSA. Trimming left V 6 bases short and J 0 bases short, with 9 bases between. The CDR3 has 14 residues. CDR3 protein: CASSLLGSNQPQHF. The DNA of the CDR3 is TGTGCCAGCAGTCTGCTGGGTAGCAATCAGCCCCAGCATTTT.

This clone was detected only once. This chain connects TRBV2 to TRBJ2-4, with TRBD2 matching 7 bases. The CDR3 has 13 amino acids. V was pared by 7 bases and J by 8 bases, with 8 bases of the junction left unmatched. CDR1 is SNHLY and CDR2 is FYNNEI in the germline V gene. Here the CDR3 reads CASIASGIDIQYF. For the CDR3, the DNA is TGTGCCAGCATTGCTAGCGGCATAGACATTCAGTACTTC.

The chain combines TRBV7-9 with TRBJ2-7, with TRBD1 as a possible D gene (5 bases). CDR3 size: 15 residues. Germline V gene sequence: CDR1 SEHNR, CDR2 FQNEAQ (reference sequence). Trimming took off 1 base at V and 1 base at J, with 11 bases between the two ends. As DNA, the CDR3 is TGTGCCAGCAGCTTAGAAAGGGGAACATCCTACGAGCAGTACTTC. Translation: CASSLERGTSYEQYF.

The V gene is TRBV6-5, the J gene TRBJ2-7, with D perhaps TRBD2 (6 bases). This CDR3 spans 13 amino acids. Trimming took off 7 bases at V and 0 bases at J, with 10 bases between the two ends. Germline lookup yields CDR1 MNHEY and CDR2 SVGAGI. The chain's CDR3 is CASKGRSSYEQYF. Here the CDR3 DNA reads TGTGCCAGCAAGGGGAGGAGCTCCTACGAGCAGTACTTC.

V gene TRBV27 combines with J gene TRBJ2-7; 7 nucleotides match TRBD1. J gave up 2 bases and V 6 bases, and 7 bases lay outside the gene matches. In germline, CDR1 is MNHEY, CDR2 SMNVEV (reference sequence). The CDR3 spans 14 residues. The DNA of the CDR3 is TGTGCCAGCAGCCTGGGACAGACCGCCTACGAGCAGTACTTC. It encodes CASSLGQTAYEQYF.

The J gene is TRBJ2-1, the V gene TRBV4-3, with no clear D. CDR1 is LGHNA and CDR2 is YSLEER in the germline V gene. The length of the CDR3 is 13 residues. Trimming pared 2 bases from V and 6 bases from J, leaving 8 bases between. The CDR3 sequence: CASSQSQSNEQFF. CDR3 bases: TGCGCCAGCAGCCAATCACAGTCCAATGAGCAGTTCTTC.

A note on this clone: One end of the junction is discordant with germline, which a read error may explain. The chain couples TRBV19 to TRBJ2-7; TRBD2 might be the D (5 bases). Germline V gene lookup returns CDR1 LNHDA and CDR2 SQIVND (reference sequence). CDR3 length: 13 residues. CDR3 region: CTSSMGVNYEQYF. In nucleotides, the CDR3 is TGTACCAGTAGTATGGGAGTGAACTACGAGCAGTACTTC. The whole variable domain, filled in from reference TRBV19 and TRBJ2-7, reads DGGITQSPKYLFRKEGQNVTLSCEQNLNHDAMYWYRQDPGQGLRLIYYSQIVNDFQKGDIAEGYSVSREKKESFPLTVTSAQKNPTAFYLCTSSMGVNYEQYFGPGTRLTVT.

The V call is TRBV7-6, the J call TRBJ2-4; 10 nucleotides match TRBD2. CDR3 length: 13 residues. Germline V gene lookup returns CDR1 SGHVS and CDR2 FNYEAQ. CDR3 loop: CATSAGGRGIQYF. The CDR3 nucleotides read TGTGCTACGTCAGCGGGAGGGAGGGGCATTCAGTACTTC.

The chain employs TRBV11-1 and TRBJ2-1; D uncertain. This CDR3 has 15 residues. V lost 10 bases and J 5 bases, leaving 21 bases between the germline ends. Per germline, CDR1 SGHAT and CDR2 FQDESV (reference sequence). CDR3 region: CATSTFARGNNEQFF. In DNA form, the CDR3 reads TGTGCCACCAGTACGTTTGCGCGAGGTAACAATGAGCAGTTCTTC.

This chain joins TRBV7-6 and TRBJ2-2; D not resolved. The germline gives CDR1 SGHVS, CDR2 FNYEAQ. V was pared by 1 base and J by 0 bases, with 15 bases between. The CDR3 is 18 residues long. CDR3 region: CASSLVARESTNTGELFF. The CDR3 bases are TGTGCCAGCAGCTTAGTTGCCAGAGAGAGTACGAACACCGGGGAGCTGTTTTTT.

This chain connects TRBV6-5 to TRBJ2-1; D is unclear. CDR1 is MNHEY, CDR2 SVGAGI, per germline. The CDR3 sequence is 11 residues long. V was pared by 2 bases and J by 5 bases, with 1 base between. The CDR3 reads CASSYDNEQFF. DNA of the CDR3: TGTGCCAGCAGTTACGACAATGAGCAGTTCTTC.

The chain couples TRBV7-9 to TRBJ2-7; TRBD2 agrees at 8 bases. J lost 5 bases, V lost 5 bases, and 8 bases had no gene match. This CDR3 is 14 amino acids long. Germline CDR1 reads SEHNR; CDR2 reads FQNEAQ (reference sequence). The CDR3 region has the DNA TGTGCCAGCAGCCAAGAGCGGGAGAGGAACGAGCAGTACTTC. Translated, it gives CASSQERERNEQYF.

V usage is TRBV2 and J usage is TRBJ1-2; D is uncertain. The length of the CDR3 is 13 residues. V was pared by 2 bases and J by 4 bases, with 8 bases between. Germline lookup yields CDR1 SNHLY and CDR2 FYNNEI. The chain's CDR3 is CASSESSSYGYTF. Here the CDR3 DNA reads TGTGCCAGCAGTGAATCCTCAAGCTATGGCTACACCTTC.

J is TRBJ2-7 and V is TRBV6-1, with 8 bases lining up with TRBD2. The CDR3 runs 15 residues. The junction had 9 bases not matched to a gene; V was cut back by 5 bases and J by 3 bases. CDR1 MNHNS and CDR2 SASEGT come from the germline V gene. The CDR3 loop reads CASSPEGSGSYEQYF. CDR3 DNA: TGTGCCAGCAGTCCCGAGGGGAGCGGGAGCTACGAGCAGTACTTC.